The 27 T cell receptor beta chains given below trace back to one sample, sequenced in a study of radiotherapy plus CTLA-4 blockade in lung cancer. Assay used: immunoSEQ multiplex PCR; TCRdb lists only in-frame clones, some missing. The data hold 90,000 or so clones, with 70% to 90% observed a single time. Sequenced material: peripheral blood, taken from a patient treated with radiotherapy plus ipilimumab. The receptors derive from a human donor with non-small cell lung cancer who had a partial response to radiotherapy plus ipilimumab.

In this sample, this clone turned up once. V and J are TRBV2 and TRBJ1-2, with D tentatively TRBD1 (6 bases). CDR3 length: 15 residues. CDR1 is SNHLY, CDR2 FYNNEI, per germline. V was shortened by 3 bases and J by 2 bases, with 13 bases between the two germline ends. CDR3 sequence reads: CASSEAWTVNYGYTF. CDR3 in DNA: TGTGCCAGCAGTGAGGCCTGGACAGTCAACTATGGCTACACCTTC. The complete variable domain, with remaining parts taken from reference TRBV2 and TRBJ1-2, reads EPEVTQTPSHQVTQMGQEVILRCVPISNHLYFYWYRQILGQKVEFLVSFYNNEISEKSEIFDDQFSVERPDGSNFTLKIRSTKLEDSAMYFCASSEAWTVNYGYTFGSGTRLTVV.

V and J are TRBV5-1 and TRBJ1-4, with 9 bases lining up with TRBD1. This CDR3 is 15 amino acids long. The ends lost 2 bases at V and 7 bases at J; junction bases unmatched: 6. Germline V lookup: CDR1 SGHRS, CDR2 YFSETQ. The CDR3 bases are TGCGCCAGCAGCTTCACGGGACAGGGCGGTGAAAAACTGTTTTTT. Its protein product is CASSFTGQGGEKLFF.

J is TRBJ2-3 and V is TRBV11-3; D is perhaps TRBD2 (6 bases). Trimming pared 2 bases from V and 4 bases from J, leaving 10 bases between. Germline assignment: CDR1 SGHNT and CDR2 YENEEA. The CDR3 spans 14 residues. Written as DNA, the CDR3 is TGTGCCAGCAGCTTATCGGGAGCCTCAGATACGCAGTATTTT. Protein product: CASSLSGASDTQYF.

The CDR3 DNA reads as TGTGCCAGCAGTATTAGCGGGGTTTATAGCAATCAGCCCCAGCATTTT. Encoded protein: CASSISGVYSNQPQHF. This chain joins TRBV28 and TRBJ1-5; D not resolved. Germline assignment: CDR1 MDHEN and CDR2 SYDVKM. The length of the CDR3 is 16 residues. V lost 5 bases and J 0 bases, leaving 14 bases between the germline ends.

The V gene is TRBV18, the J gene TRBJ2-3; D may be TRBD2 (5 bases). The CDR3 spans 12 residues. CDR1 KGHSH and CDR2 LQKENI come from the germline V gene. V shed 5 bases and J shed 4 bases, with 7 bases lying between them. In DNA form, the CDR3 reads TGTGCCAGCTCATTGGAGGCAGATACGCAGTATTTT. It codes for CASSLEADTQYF.

V is TRBV5-1 and J is TRBJ2-1, with 8 bases fitting TRBD1. This CDR3 has 16 amino acids. The J segment lost 0 bases and the V segment lost 5 bases, leaving 7 bases of the junction unmatched. The V gene's germline CDR1 is SGHRS and CDR2 YFSETQ. In DNA, the CDR3 is TGCGCCAGCAGGGAGGCAGGGGGCTTCTCCTACAATGAGCAGTTCTTC. Its translation is CASREAGGFSYNEQFF.

A few counts support this clone. The rearrangement links TRBV6-4 to TRBJ2-1; 12 bases fit TRBD2. The CDR3 loop spans 15 amino acids. Germline V CDR1 and CDR2: MRHNA, SNTAGT. The ends lost 5 bases at V and 8 bases at J; junction bases unmatched: 7. The CDR3 sequence is CASSSTSGSVDEQFF. The CDR3 bases are TGTGCCAGCAGTTCGACTAGCGGGAGTGTAGATGAGCAGTTCTTC.

This chain connects TRBV7-2 to TRBJ2-3; no clear D. CDR3 size: 17 residues. Germline CDR1 reads SGHTA; CDR2 reads FQGNSA. With 3 bases removed from V and 6 bases from J, the gap between germline ends came to 22 bases. CDR3 nucleotides: TGTGCCAGCAGCTTCCGACCCCAGGCGACCCTCTTCGATACGCAGTATTTT. Residues: CASSFRPQATLFDTQYF.

The chain carries TRBV7-9 and TRBJ1-2; weak D call: TRBD1 (6 bases). The V and J ends lost 5 bases and 1 base respectively, with 11 bases between them. This CDR3 region has 14 residues. Germline-derived CDR1 and CDR2 are SEHNR and FQNEAQ (reference sequence). The CDR3 region is CASSGQSFNYGYTF. The CDR3 nucleotides read TGTGCCAGCAGCGGACAGTCTTTTAACTATGGCTACACCTTC.

The chain combines TRBV7-9 with TRBJ2-1; tentatively, D is TRBD2 (6 bases). Germline V lookup: CDR1 SEHNR, CDR2 FQNEAQ (reference sequence). The CDR3 has 14 residues. The germline V and J ends were trimmed by 7 bases and 7 bases, with 17 bases remaining between them. The CDR3 reads CASMEGSRANEQFF. For the CDR3, the DNA is TGTGCCAGCATGGAGGGTTCTAGGGCGAATGAGCAGTTCTTC.

J is TRBJ2-2 and V is TRBV25-1, with 7 bases identical to TRBD1. Germline lookup yields CDR1 MGHDK and CDR2 SYGVNS. Trimming cost V 0 bases and J 5 bases; bases outside gene matches: 6. This CDR3 contains 16 residues. The CDR3 loop is CASSEYSGRGTGELFF. CDR3 in DNA: TGTGCCAGCAGTGAATATTCTGGCAGGGGGACCGGGGAGCTGTTTTTT. Combining the CDR3 with reference TRBV25-1 and TRBJ2-2 gives the whole variable domain EADIYQTPRYLVIGTGKKITLECSQTMGHDKMYWYQQDPGMELHLIHYSYGVNSTEKGDLSSESTVSRIRTEHFPLTLESARPSHTSQYLCASSEYSGRGTGELFFGEGSRLTVL.

The chain uses TRBV10-3 and TRBJ2-3, with D perhaps being TRBD1 or TRBD2 (9 bases each). Germline CDR1 and CDR2: ENHRY and SYGVKD. V lost 3 bases, J lost 4 bases, and 29 bases lay in between. The CDR3 length is 20 residues. The CDR3 is CAISDPDRGRGGRAPDTQYF. The CDR3 DNA is TGTGCCATCAGTGACCCGGACAGGGGAAGGGGCGGGAGGGCCCCAGATACGCAGTATTTT.

V usage is TRBV6-1 and J usage is TRBJ2-1; TRBD1 might be the D (6 bases). The CDR3 covers 14 residues. Per germline, CDR1 MNHNS and CDR2 SASEGT. V lost 9 bases to trimming and J lost 7 bases, with 19 bases between them. In DNA form, the CDR3 reads TGTGCCAGTAAACGGACAGTCGTACTGAATGAGCAGTTCTTC. Amino acids: CASKRTVVLNEQFF.

The CDR3 DNA sequence: TGTGGGGCGGGGGGACAGAACAATCAGCCCCAGCATTTT. Encoded protein: CGAGGQNNQPQHF. The rearrangement joins TRBV6-5 to TRBJ1-5, with 7 bases lining up with TRBD1. The CDR3 loop spans 13 amino acids. Germline CDR1 MNHEY, CDR2 SVGAGI.

The rearrangement links TRBV7-2 to TRBJ1-5; possibly TRBD1 for D (5 bases). This CDR3 is built from 15 residues. The germline gives CDR1 SGHTA, CDR2 FQGNSA. The V end lost 1 base, the J end lost 5 bases, and 12 bases lay between the germline ends. This CDR3 is CASSLESGGHQPQHF. CDR3 sequence (DNA): TGTGCCAGCAGCTTAGAGTCGGGGGGACATCAGCCCCAGCATTTT. Using reference TRBV7-2 and TRBJ1-5 for the parts outside the CDR3, the full variable domain is GAGVSQSPSNKVTEKGKDVELRCDPISGHTALYWYRQSLGQGLEFLIYFQGNSAPDKSGLPSDRFSAERTGGSVSTLTIQRTQQEDSAVYLCASSLESGGHQPQHFGDGTRLSIL.

This clone was recorded only once. The V and J genes are TRBV30 and TRBJ2-3; TRBD2 matches at 16 bases. J was trimmed by 4 bases and V by 5 bases; bases with no gene match: 18. CDR1 GTSNPN and CDR2 SVGIG come from the germline V gene (reference sequence). There are 20 residues in the CDR3. CDR3 DNA: TGTGCCTGGGGCGAAGACCCTGGGACTAGCGGGAGGGGCGTATCAGATACGCAGTATTTT. This translates into CAWGEDPGTSGRGVSDTQYF.

The V gene is TRBV7-9, the J gene TRBJ2-2; TRBD2 matches at 7 bases. V lost 6 bases, J lost 6 bases, and 10 bases stayed unmatched. Looked up from germline, CDR1 is SEHNR and CDR2 is FQNEAQ (reference sequence). The CDR3 has 15 residues. CDR3 in DNA: TGTGCCAGCAGTTCTCTCTCGGGGGGAGCCGGGGAGCTGTTTTTT. This encodes CASSSLSGGAGELFF.

This clone was seen a single time. The genes are TRBV6-5 and TRBJ2-1; 8 bases fit TRBD1. The junction had 7 bases not matched to a gene; V was cut back by 2 bases and J by 7 bases. Looked up from germline, CDR1 is MNHEY and CDR2 is SVGAGI. This CDR3 is 15 amino acids long. The chain's CDR3 is CASSYGRGRGNEQFF. In nucleotides, the CDR3 is TGTGCCAGCAGTTACGGCAGGGGGCGGGGTAATGAGCAGTTCTTC.

This clone showed up just once. The gene calls are TRBV7-2 and TRBJ2-6; perhaps TRBD1 as D (5 bases). Germline CDR1 and CDR2: SGHTA and FQGNSA. Trimming stripped 2 bases from V and 2 bases from J, with 7 bases between. The CDR3 runs 15 residues. Here the CDR3 reads CASSLQGPGANVLTF. In DNA form, the CDR3 reads TGTGCCAGCAGCTTACAGGGCCCTGGGGCCAACGTCCTGACTTTC.

Note on this clone: This sample includes further DNA sequences coding for the same CDR3. This chain links TRBV6-5 with TRBJ1-5, with 7 bases matching TRBD1. The CDR3 sequence is 15 residues long. J gave up 2 bases and V 5 bases, and 6 bases lay outside the gene matches. CDR1 and CDR2 from the germline V gene are MNHEY and SVGAGI. The CDR3 region has the DNA TGTGCCAGCAGTCGGACAGGAATTGGCAATCAGCCCCAGCATTTT. Residues: CASSRTGIGNQPQHF.

J is TRBJ2-1 and V is TRBV19, with 8 nucleotides matching TRBD2. The ends lost 4 bases at V and 2 bases at J; junction bases unmatched: 10. Germline loops: CDR1 LNHDA, CDR2 SQIVND (reference sequence). This CDR3 comprises 17 residues. For the CDR3, the DNA is TGTGCCAGTAGTAACGGGGAGCGGGAGAACCCCTACAATGAGCAGTTCTTC. Translated: CASSNGERENPYNEQFF.

The V call is TRBV7-2, the J call TRBJ2-7; 7 bases match TRBD2. The CDR3 has 15 residues. Per the germline V gene, CDR1 is SGHTA and CDR2 is FQGNSA. With 4 bases clipped from V and 3 bases from J, the junction kept 9 bases outside the gene matches. CDR3 protein: CASSYSTSPGYEQYV. The CDR3 DNA sequence: TGTGCCAGCAGCTACTCGACTAGCCCTGGCTACGAGCAGTACGTC.

The chain recombines TRBV28 with TRBJ1-2; TRBD1 is a possible D gene (6 bases). The CDR3 has 12 residues. Trimming pared 5 bases from V and 7 bases from J, leaving 11 bases between. Germline lookup yields CDR1 MDHEN and CDR2 SYDVKM. The CDR3 region has the DNA TGTGCCAGCAGTAACAGGGTTTCTGGCTACACCTTC. Its translation: CASSNRVSGYTF.

The CDR3 loop is CASSFRGGSTDTQYF. DNA for the CDR3: TGTGCCAGCAGTTTTCGGGGAGGTAGCACAGATACGCAGTATTTT. The chain uses TRBV28 and TRBJ2-3, with D possibly matching TRBD2 (6 bases). The CDR3 is made up of 15 amino acids. V lost 3 bases and J 0 bases, leaving 10 bases between the germline ends. From germline, CDR1 is MDHEN and CDR2 SYDVKM.

The chain is built from TRBV10-3 and TRBJ2-1; 8 bases map to TRBD2. Germline V CDR1 and CDR2: ENHRY, SYGVKD. The CDR3 consists of 14 residues. With 2 bases clipped from V and 8 bases from J, the junction kept 5 bases outside the gene matches. In DNA, the CDR3 is TGTGCCATCAGTGAGCCGGGACTAGTTCATGAGCAGTTCTTC. It encodes CAISEPGLVHEQFF.

The chain is built from TRBV6-1 and TRBJ2-3; 9 bases match TRBD1. In germline, CDR1 is MNHNS, CDR2 SASEGT. The CDR3 runs to 15 residues. V lost 10 bases, J lost 2 bases, and 10 bases stayed unmatched. The CDR3 sequence is CAISSTGGPTDTQYF. DNA of the CDR3: TGTGCCATCTCCTCGACAGGGGGTCCCACAGATACGCAGTATTTT.

The genes are TRBV7-6 and TRBJ2-5; 13 nucleotides match TRBD2. The CDR3 runs 16 residues. V gave up 7 bases and J gave up 4 bases; unmatched junction bases: 9. In germline, CDR1 is SGHVS, CDR2 FNYEAQ. Here the CDR3 reads CASTPGGLAGLETQYF. Here the CDR3 DNA reads TGTGCCAGCACCCCGGGGGGACTAGCGGGATTAGAGACCCAGTACTTC.